These T cell receptor beta chains were read from a single sample in a study of cytomegalovirus exposure and HLA in healthy donors. The table came from immunoSEQ multiplex PCR; TCRdb's copy has only in-frame clones and leaves some out. The table records 100,000 or so clones, about 81% of them present only once. The sequenced sample was PBMCs. All receptors come from a man in his late teens or twenties in good health and CMV-seronegative. Both conserved end residues are part of each CDR3. The order of the fields is D gene, V gene, J gene, clone size, CDR3 DNA, CDR3 protein. D genes are given only for firm matches. Only some rows state a clone size, as once, few, many or a class for expanded clones.

TRBD1,TRBV2,TRBJ1-5,NA,TGTGCCAGCAGTGAGACCCCCGGGACAGGGCAAAATCAGCCCCAGCATTTT,CASSETPGTGQNQPQHF
TRBD2,TRBV9,TRBJ2-7,NA,TGTGCCAGCAGCGCCGGGGTGGGACTAGCGGGCAACTCCTACGAGCAGTACTTC,CASSAGVGLAGNSYEQYF
NA,TRBV18,TRBJ1-3,NA,TGTGCCAGCTCACCATTACAGGGTGATTCTGGAAACACCATATATTTT,CASSPLQGDSGNTIYF
NA,TRBV29-1,TRBJ1-2,once,TGCAGCGTTTTTTCAGGAACTGGCTACACCTTC,CSVFSGTGYTF
TRBD2,TRBV4-2,TRBJ2-1,few,TGTGCCAGCAGCCAAGTGGGGACTAGTCGCGCTGAGCAGTTCTTC,CASSQVGTSRAEQFF
TRBD2,TRBV14,TRBJ2-5,NA,TGTGCCAGCAGCCAAGATGTCACGGGAGGGCCCGTTATGGAGACCCAGTACTTC,CASSQDVTGGPVMETQYF
NA,TRBV9,TRBJ1-4,NA,TGTGCCAGCAGCGGGACAGCCGCGGACGGGAAACTGTTTTTT,CASSGTAADGKLFF
TRBD2,TRBV6-5,TRBJ2-7,few,TGTGCCAGCAGTCATACTAGCGGGCCTTTGGAGCAGTACTTC,CASSHTSGPLEQYF
TRBD2,TRBV18,TRBJ2-1,NA,TGTGCCAGCTCACCAGACTCGAGACTAGCTTCCCCCGGCGAGCAGTTCTTC,CASSPDSRLASPGEQFF
NA,TRBV18,TRBJ2-7,NA,TGTGCCAGCATGAACAGGAATTCCTCCTACGAGCAGTACTTC,CASMNRNSSYEQYF
NA,TRBV7-9,TRBJ2-1,NA,TGTGCCAGCAGCGACAGAGAGCAGTTCTTC,CASSDREQFF
TRBD2,TRBV4-1,TRBJ2-1,NA,TGCGCCAGCAGCCAGTGGAGCGGGAATCTCCAATTCTTC,CASSQWSGNLQFF
NA,TRBV6-5,TRBJ1-1,once,TGTGCCAGCAGTTACGGGCAGATAAACACTGAAGCTTTCTTT,CASSYGQINTEAFF
TRBD2,TRBV4-1,TRBJ2-7,NA,TGCGCCAGCAGCCAAGAGGGGGGCGGGAGGGCCTCCTACGAGCAGTACTTC,CASSQEGGGRASYEQYF
NA,TRBV11-2,TRBJ2-1,NA,TGTGCCAGCAGCCCTATCGCGGGACTCAACTACAATGAGCAGTTCTTC,CASSPIAGLNYNEQFF
TRBD1,TRBV6-5,TRBJ1-1,NA,TGTGCCAGCAGTTTAGACAGGGGGCGGAGCACTGAAGCTTTCTTT,CASSLDRGRSTEAFF
TRBD1,TRBV19,TRBJ1-1,NA,TGTGCCAGTAGTTTTTTAGGGGGCAGGCGGACTGAAGCTTTCTTT,CASSFLGGRRTEAFF
TRBD1,TRBV27,TRBJ1-1,NA,TGTGCCAGCAGACCATGGACAGGGAAGAACACTGAAGCTTTCTTT,CASRPWTGKNTEAFF
TRBD2,TRBV14,TRBJ2-1,NA,TGTGCCAGCAGCCTTATCTTAGCGGGAGCCTACAATGAGCAGTTCTTC,CASSLILAGAYNEQFF
TRBD1,TRBV6-1,TRBJ1-1,NA,TGTGCCAGCAGAATGCAGGGGGCATTGTCTGAAGCTTTCTTT,CASRMQGALSEAFF
TRBD2,TRBV18,TRBJ2-7,NA,TGTGCCAGCTCACGCCGACTAGCTTCAGCCTACGAGCAGTACTTC,CASSRRLASAYEQYF
TRBD1,TRBV14,TRBJ2-5,NA,TGTGCCAGCAGCCAAGGGGACAGGGGTTGGGAGACCCAGTACTTC,CASSQGDRGWETQYF
NA,TRBV15,TRBJ2-3,NA,TGTGCCACCAGCAGAGGCACAGGTCTCACAGATACGCAGTATTTT,CATSRGTGLTDTQYF
NA,TRBV2,TRBJ2-2,NA,TGTGCCAGCAATTTTCGGTTATCTAACACCGGGGAGCTGTTTTTT,CASNFRLSNTGELFF
NA,TRBV7-2,TRBJ2-5,NA,TGTGCCAGCAGCTTAGGAGGGCGGGAGACCCAGTACTTC,CASSLGGRETQYF
NA,TRBV20-1,TRBJ1-1,NA,TGCAGTGCGGGGACAAACGTTGAAGCTTTCTTT,CSAGTNVEAFF
TRBD1,TRBV5-1,TRBJ1-1,NA,TGCGCCGGCCGGACAGGGTTGAACACTGAAGCTTTCTTT,CAGRTGLNTEAFF
NA,TRBV5-1,TRBJ1-6,NA,TGCGCCAGCACCAGGACAAGTAATTCACCCCTCCACTTT,CASTRTSNSPLHF
NA,TRBV6-5,TRBJ2-7,once,TGTGCCAGCAGTTACTCTCCTCGGTCGAGCTCCTACGAGCAGTACTTC,CASSYSPRSSSYEQYF
TRBD1,TRBV7-3,TRBJ2-1,NA,TGTGCCAGCAGCCCAGGACAGGGTCTGGTGAATGAGCAGTTCTTC,CASSPGQGLVNEQFF
NA,TRBV28,TRBJ2-2,NA,TGTGCCAGCAGTCCCCTCGGGTTAGGATCCTCGAACACCGGGGAGCTGTTTTTT,CASSPLGLGSSNTGELFF
TRBD1,TRBV5-5,TRBJ1-5,NA,TGTGCCAGCAGCCGTACACAGGGGTGGAATAGCAATCAGCCCCAGCATTTT,CASSRTQGWNSNQPQHF
TRBD2,TRBV20-1,TRBJ2-7,NA,TGCAGTGCTGGGACTACCCGCGAGCAGTACTTC,CSAGTTREQYF
TRBD2,TRBV7-7,TRBJ2-5,NA,TGTGCTAGCAGCTTATTGTCAACGGGAGGGCGTGAGACCCAGTACTTC,CASSLLSTGGRETQYF
NA,TRBV5-6,TRBJ2-1,few,TGTGCCAGCAGCCGGCCCCCAGGGATAGGGAATGAGCAGTTCTTC,CASSRPPGIGNEQFF
TRBD1,TRBV6-1,TRBJ1-2,NA,TGTGCCAGCAGCCGGGACAGGGGGGGTGGCTACACCTTC,CASSRDRGGGYTF
TRBD2,TRBV29-1,TRBJ2-1,NA,TGCAGCGTTGGGCGGGAGGGTCCCTACAATGAGCAGTTCTTC,CSVGREGPYNEQFF
TRBD2,TRBV5-1,TRBJ2-7,NA,TGCGCCAGCAGCTCTCCCGGGACTAGCGGGAGGAGCTCCTACGAGCAGTACTTC,CASSSPGTSGRSSYEQYF
NA,TRBV9,TRBJ2-3,NA,TGTGCCAGCAGCGTAGCCGTTGCGGGACCCACAGATACGCAGTATTTT,CASSVAVAGPTDTQYF
NA,TRBV27,TRBJ1-2,once,TGTGCCAGCAGTTTAGCAGGTCGTGGCTACACCTTC,CASSLAGRGYTF
NA,TRBV6-5,TRBJ2-6,few,TGTGCCAGCAGCCAAGAGAACTCTGGGGCCAACGTCCTGACTTTC,CASSQENSGANVLTF
TRBD1,TRBV6-5,TRBJ1-6,NA,TGTGCCAGCAGTCCGTGGGACAGGGGTTCACCCCTCCACTTT,CASSPWDRGSPLHF
NA,TRBV5-1,TRBJ1-3,NA,TGCGCCAGCAGCTTGTATACCGCGGATGTATCTGGAAACACCATATATTTT,CASSLYTADVSGNTIYF
NA,TRBV27,TRBJ1-5,once,TGTGCCAGCAGTGTCCGCGGGGGGCCGCGCAATCAGCCCCAGCATTTT,CASSVRGGPRNQPQHF
TRBD1,TRBV6-5,TRBJ2-5,NA,TGTGCCAGCAGTTTTGACAGGGGTCAAAAGACCCAGTACTTC,CASSFDRGQKTQYF
NA,TRBV30,TRBJ1-1,once,TGTGCCTGGACTAACGCGCGGGGCGGTGCCACTGAAGCTTTCTTT,CAWTNARGGATEAFF
TRBD1,TRBV5-1,TRBJ2-3,few,TGCGCCAGCAGCCCCGGACAGGGTGTGGATACGCAGTATTTT,CASSPGQGVDTQYF
TRBD2,TRBV5-1,TRBJ2-3,NA,TGCGCCAGCAGCTTGAGTCGGGCTAGCGGGAGGGGCACAGATACGCAGTATTTT,CASSLSRASGRGTDTQYF
TRBD1,TRBV11-3,TRBJ1-2,NA,TGTGCCAGCAGCTTCCCGACAGGGCCCTATGGCTACACCTTC,CASSFPTGPYGYTF
TRBD2,TRBV11-2,TRBJ2-1,NA,TGTGCCAGCAGCTCCGCGGCCTTACCCGGGGGGAGCTCCTACAATGAGCAGTTCTTC,CASSSAALPGGSSYNEQFF
NA,TRBV7-8,TRBJ1-5,NA,TGTGCCAGCAGCTTAGCCGATTCGACAGTAAATCAGCCCCAGCATTTT,CASSLADSTVNQPQHF
NA,TRBV19,TRBJ1-5,few,TGTGCCAGTAGTACTCCGTGGACACATAGCAATCAGCCCCAGCATTTT,CASSTPWTHSNQPQHF
TRBD2,TRBV19,TRBJ2-7,NA,TGTGCCAGTAGGGGGGGGATAGAGGAGCAGTACTTC,CASRGGIEEQYF
NA,TRBV10-1,TRBJ2-3,few,TGCGCCAGCAGCAACGGACACTCACGGGATACGCAGTATTTT,CASSNGHSRDTQYF
NA,TRBV18,TRBJ1-3,NA,TGTGCCAGCTCGGTAGGGGGTCCTGGAAACACCATATATTTT,CASSVGGPGNTIYF